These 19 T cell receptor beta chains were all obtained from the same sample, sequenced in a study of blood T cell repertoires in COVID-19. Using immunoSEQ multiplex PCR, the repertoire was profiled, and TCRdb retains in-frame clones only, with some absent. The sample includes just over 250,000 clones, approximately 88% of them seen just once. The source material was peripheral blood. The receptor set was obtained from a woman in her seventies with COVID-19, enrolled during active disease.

The CDR3 coding sequence is TGTGCCAGCAGCCCGGACAGGGGTGAATACAATGAGCAGTTCTTC. It is translated as CASSPDRGEYNEQFF. The chain uses TRBV5-4 and TRBJ2-1; 9 positions match TRBD1. This CDR3 spans 15 amino acids. J was trimmed by 4 bases and V by 4 bases; bases with no gene match: 6. From germline, CDR1 is SGHNT and CDR2 YYREEE (reference sequence).

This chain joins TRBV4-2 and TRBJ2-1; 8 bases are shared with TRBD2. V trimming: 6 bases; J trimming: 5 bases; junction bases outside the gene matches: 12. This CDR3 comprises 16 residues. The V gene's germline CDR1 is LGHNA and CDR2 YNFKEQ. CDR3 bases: TGTGCCAGCAGAGGCGCGGGGGGCAGGGGTCACAATGAGCAGTTCTTC. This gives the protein CASRGAGGRGHNEQFF.

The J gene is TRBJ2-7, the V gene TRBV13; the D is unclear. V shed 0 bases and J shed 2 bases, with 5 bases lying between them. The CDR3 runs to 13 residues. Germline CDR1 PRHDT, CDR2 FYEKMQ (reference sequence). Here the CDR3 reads CASSLGHAYEQYF. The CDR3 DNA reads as TGTGCCAGCAGCTTAGGACACGCCTACGAGCAGTACTTC.

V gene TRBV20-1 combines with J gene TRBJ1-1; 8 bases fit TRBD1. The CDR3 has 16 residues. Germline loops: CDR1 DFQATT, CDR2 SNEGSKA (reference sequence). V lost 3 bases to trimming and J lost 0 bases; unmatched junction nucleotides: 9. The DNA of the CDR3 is TGCAGTGCTAGTGGGGCAGGGGGCGGTATGAACACTGAAGCTTTCTTT. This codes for CSASGAGGGMNTEAFF.

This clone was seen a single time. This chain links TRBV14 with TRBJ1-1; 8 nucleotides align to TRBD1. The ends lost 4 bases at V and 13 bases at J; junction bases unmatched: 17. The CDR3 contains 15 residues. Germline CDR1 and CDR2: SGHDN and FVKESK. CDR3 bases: TGTGCCAGCAGCCCCCAGATCGACAGGGGCAATAACGATTTCTTT. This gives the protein CASSPQIDRGNNDFF.

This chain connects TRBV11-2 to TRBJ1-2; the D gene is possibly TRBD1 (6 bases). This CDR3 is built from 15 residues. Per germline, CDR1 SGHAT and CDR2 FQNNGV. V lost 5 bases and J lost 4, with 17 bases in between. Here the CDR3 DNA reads TGTGCCAGCAGCCAAATACAGGGAACGATCTATGGCTACACCTTC. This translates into CASSQIQGTIYGYTF.

The CDR3 reads CASSTLGGRGTQYF. In DNA form, the CDR3 reads TGTGCCAGTAGTACCCTTGGGGGCCGTGGGACCCAGTACTTC. This chain connects TRBV19 to TRBJ2-5; D is perhaps TRBD1 (6 bases). The CDR3 has 14 residues. V was shortened by 4 bases and J by 7 bases, with 16 bases between the two germline ends. Germline V lookup: CDR1 LNHDA, CDR2 SQIVND (reference sequence). The full variable domain, with the rest looked up from reference TRBV19 and TRBJ2-5, is DGGITQSPKYLFRKEGQNVTLSCEQNLNHDAMYWYRQDPGQGLRLIYYSQIVNDFQKGDIAEGYSVSREKKESFPLTVTSAQKNPTAFYLCASSTLGGRGTQYFGPGTRLLVL.

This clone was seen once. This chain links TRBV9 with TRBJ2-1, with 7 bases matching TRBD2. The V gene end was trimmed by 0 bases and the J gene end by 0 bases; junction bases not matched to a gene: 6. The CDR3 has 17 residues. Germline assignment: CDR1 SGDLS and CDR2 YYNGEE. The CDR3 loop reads CASSVGQSGASYNEQFF. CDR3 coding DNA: TGTGCCAGCAGCGTAGGGCAAAGCGGGGCCTCCTACAATGAGCAGTTCTTC.

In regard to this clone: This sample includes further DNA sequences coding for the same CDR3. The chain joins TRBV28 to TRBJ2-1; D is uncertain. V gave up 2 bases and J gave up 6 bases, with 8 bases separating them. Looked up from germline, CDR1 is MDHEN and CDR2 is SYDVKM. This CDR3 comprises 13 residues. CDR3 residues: CASSLPVLNEQFF. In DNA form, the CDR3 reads TGTGCCAGCAGTTTACCGGTCCTCAATGAGCAGTTCTTC.

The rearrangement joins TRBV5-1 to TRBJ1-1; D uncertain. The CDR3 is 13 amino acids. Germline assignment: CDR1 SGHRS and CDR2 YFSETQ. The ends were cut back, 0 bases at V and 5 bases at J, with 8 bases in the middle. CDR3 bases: TGCGCCAGCAGCTTGGTACGGGGTACTGAAGCTTTCTTT. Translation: CASSLVRGTEAFF.

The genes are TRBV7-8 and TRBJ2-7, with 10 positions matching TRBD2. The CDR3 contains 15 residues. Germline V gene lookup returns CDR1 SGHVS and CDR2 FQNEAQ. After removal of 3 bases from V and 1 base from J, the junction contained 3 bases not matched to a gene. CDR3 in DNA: TGTGCCAGCAGCTTGGGACTAGCGAAATCCTACGAGCAGTACTTC. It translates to CASSLGLAKSYEQYF. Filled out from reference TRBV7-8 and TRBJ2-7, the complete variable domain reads GAGVSQSPRYKVAKRGQDVALRCDPISGHVSLFWYQQALGQGPEFLTYFQNEAQLDKSGLPSDRFFAERPEGSVSTLKIQRTQQEDSAVYLCASSLGLAKSYEQYFGPGTRLTVT.

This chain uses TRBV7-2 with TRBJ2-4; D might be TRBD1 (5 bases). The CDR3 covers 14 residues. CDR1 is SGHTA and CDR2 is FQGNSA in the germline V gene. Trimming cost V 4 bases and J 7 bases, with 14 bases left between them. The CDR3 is CASSSLGPRNIQYF. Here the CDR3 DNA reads TGTGCCAGCAGCTCCCTGGGGCCAAGGAACATTCAGTACTTC.

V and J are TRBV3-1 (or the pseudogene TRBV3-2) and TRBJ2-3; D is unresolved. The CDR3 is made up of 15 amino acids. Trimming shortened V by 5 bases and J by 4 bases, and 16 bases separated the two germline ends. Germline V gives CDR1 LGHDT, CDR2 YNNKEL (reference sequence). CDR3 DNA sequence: TGTGCCAGCAGCGCTCGTACTTTGAGGTCAGATACGCAGTATTTT. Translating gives CASSARTLRSDTQYF.

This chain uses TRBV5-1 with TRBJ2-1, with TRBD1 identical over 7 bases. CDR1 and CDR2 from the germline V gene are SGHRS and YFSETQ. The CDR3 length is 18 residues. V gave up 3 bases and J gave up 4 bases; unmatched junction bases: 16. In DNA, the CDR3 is TGCGCCAGCAGCTCGATCGATGGAGACAGGGACGGGTACAATGAGCAGTTCTTC. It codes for CASSSIDGDRDGYNEQFF.

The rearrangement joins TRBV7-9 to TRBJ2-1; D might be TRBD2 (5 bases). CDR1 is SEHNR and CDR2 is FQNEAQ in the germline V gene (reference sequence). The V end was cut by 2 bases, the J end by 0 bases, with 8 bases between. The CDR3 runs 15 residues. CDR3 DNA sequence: TGTGCCAGCAGCTTACAAGCGGTCTCCTACAATGAGCAGTTCTTC. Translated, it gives CASSLQAVSYNEQFF.

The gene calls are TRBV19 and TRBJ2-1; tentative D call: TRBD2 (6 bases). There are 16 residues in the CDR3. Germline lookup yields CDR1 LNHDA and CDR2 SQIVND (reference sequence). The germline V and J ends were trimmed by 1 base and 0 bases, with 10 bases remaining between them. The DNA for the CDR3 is TGTGCCAGTAGTATAGGTGGCGGGAACTCCTACAATGAGCAGTTCTTC. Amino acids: CASSIGGGNSYNEQFF.

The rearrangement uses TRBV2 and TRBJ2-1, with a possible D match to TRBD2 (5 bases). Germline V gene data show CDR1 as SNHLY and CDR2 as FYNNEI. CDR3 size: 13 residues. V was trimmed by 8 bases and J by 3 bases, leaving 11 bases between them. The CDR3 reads CASLATDYNEQFF. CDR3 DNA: TGTGCCAGCCTAGCCACGGACTACAATGAGCAGTTCTTC.

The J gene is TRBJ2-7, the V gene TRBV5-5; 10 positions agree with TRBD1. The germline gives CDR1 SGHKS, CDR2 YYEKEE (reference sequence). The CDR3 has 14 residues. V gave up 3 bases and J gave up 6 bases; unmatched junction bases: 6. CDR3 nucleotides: TGTGCCAGCAGCTCCGGGACAGGGGTGGGCGAGCAGTACTTC. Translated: CASSSGTGVGEQYF.

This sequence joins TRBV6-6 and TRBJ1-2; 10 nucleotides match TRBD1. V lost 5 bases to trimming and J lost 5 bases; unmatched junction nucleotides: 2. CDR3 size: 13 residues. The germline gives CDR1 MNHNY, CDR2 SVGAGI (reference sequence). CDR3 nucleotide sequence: TGTGCCAGCAGTCGACAGGGGGCGTATGGCTACACCTTC. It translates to CASSRQGAYGYTF.